One and the same sample provided the 25 T cell receptor beta chains below, sequenced in a study of blood T cell repertoires in COVID-19 (dated by TCRdb to about 2020). The library was produced with the immunoSEQ multiplex PCR assay. As stored in TCRdb, this immuneACCESS dataset retains in-frame rearrangements with V and J assigned. A fraction of the clones does not appear; measured against another copy, unresolved V genes explain less than half of the discrepancy, and the remainder lacks a known reason. For this sample the table gives about 270,000 clones, of which approximately 86% were detected only once. Jointly, the top ten make up approximately 9.4% of the sample. Source material: peripheral blood. The receptors here all came from a man between 35 and 55 years old who had recovered from COVID-19.

The CDR3 nucleotides read TGTGCCATCAGTGAGTCAGGTCAGGGGAGCTCCTACGAGCAGTACTTC. It specifies CAISESGQGSSYEQYF. The V call is TRBV10-3, the J call TRBJ2-7, with D possibly matching TRBD1 (6 bases). V lost 0 bases and J 0 bases, leaving 12 bases between the germline ends. Germline lookup yields CDR1 ENHRY and CDR2 SYGVKD. This CDR3 has 16 residues.

The chain links TRBV29-1 to TRBJ2-1; D is ambiguous. From germline, CDR1 is SQVTM and CDR2 ANQGSEA. CDR3 length: 15 residues. V was shortened by 6 bases and J by 0 bases, with 15 bases between the two germline ends. CDR3 coding DNA: TGCAGCGTGCCCCCAGGCCTCGGCTCCTACAATGAGCAGTTCTTC. Protein sequence: CSVPPGLGSYNEQFF.

V usage is TRBV5-1 and J usage is TRBJ2-7, with D perhaps matching TRBD1 (7 bases). Deletions cut 0 bases from V and 1 base from J, with 14 bases between. Germline V lookup: CDR1 SGHRS, CDR2 YFSETQ. The CDR3 is 16 residues long. CDR3 nucleotides: TGCGCCAGCAGCTTGGTCAGGGGGGCGGGATCCTACGAGCAGTACTTC. Encoded protein: CASSLVRGAGSYEQYF.

The rearrangement links TRBV7-7 to TRBJ2-3; 11 positions match TRBD1. Germline CDR1 SSHAT, CDR2 FNYEAQ (reference sequence). The CDR3 has 15 amino acids. V lost 1 base and J lost 5; bases outside the gene matches: 2. CDR3 region: CASSLGTGGLDTQYF. The CDR3 nucleotides are TGTGCCAGCAGCTTAGGGACAGGGGGCTTAGATACGCAGTATTTT.

CDR3 loop: CSVLRDTYEEQYF. The CDR3 DNA reads TGCAGCGTACTCCGGGACACCTACGAGGAGCAGTACTTC. The chain is built from TRBV29-1 and TRBJ2-7; D perhaps matches TRBD1 (6 bases). CDR3 size: 13 residues. V lost 6 bases to trimming and J lost 7 bases, with 19 bases between them. The germline gives CDR1 SQVTM, CDR2 ANQGSEA.

This clone has a single count. The chain couples TRBV5-3 to TRBJ2-7, with 7 bases that match TRBD1. TRBV5-3 is recorded as an ORF, its role being uncertain. CDR3 size: 15 residues. Germline trimming cut 4 bases from V and 0 bases from J; bases unmatched to any gene: 7. The CDR3 sequence: CARSPGTDVSYEQYF. CDR3 DNA sequence: TGTGCCAGAAGCCCAGGGACAGACGTCTCCTACGAGCAGTACTTC.

V usage is TRBV9 and J usage is TRBJ2-1, with TRBD2 matching over 11 bases. The CDR3 covers 16 residues. The germline V gene has CDR1 SGDLS and CDR2 YYNGEE. V lost 4 bases, J lost 7 bases, and 10 bases stayed unmatched. This CDR3 is CASSSGTSGIYNEQFF. The CDR3 DNA sequence: TGTGCCAGCAGCTCCGGGACTAGCGGAATTTATAATGAGCAGTTCTTC.

The gene calls are TRBV2 and TRBJ1-6; D gene unclear. The CDR3 spans 12 residues. Per germline, CDR1 SNHLY and CDR2 FYNNEI. With 10 bases removed from V and 7 bases from J, the gap between germline ends came to 11 bases. The CDR3 spells CATRSENSPLHF. CDR3 DNA sequence: TGTGCCACCCGCTCAGAAAATTCACCCCTCCACTTT.

The sample holds one count of this clone. The chain uses TRBV14 and TRBJ2-7; tentative D call: TRBD1 (6 bases). Germline CDR1 reads SGHDN; CDR2 reads FVKESK. V lost 0 bases, J lost 4 bases, and 16 bases lay in between. CDR3 length equals 16 residues. For the CDR3, the DNA is TGTGCCAGCAGCCAAGAGGCAGGGGCGATAGGGTACGAGCAGTACTTC. It yields the protein CASSQEAGAIGYEQYF.

This chain links TRBV10-3 with TRBJ2-3, with D possibly TRBD2 on 6 matching bases. The V gene lost 5 bases and the J gene lost 4 bases, with 19 bases spanning the gap. CDR1 and CDR2 from the germline V gene are ENHRY and SYGVKD. This CDR3 is 16 amino acids long. The CDR3 is CAISPVGSPGADTQYF. CDR3 DNA: TGTGCCATCAGTCCAGTCGGAAGCCCGGGGGCAGATACGCAGTATTTT.

In DNA form, the CDR3 reads TGCAGCGTCAAGACCTTGCGTGTAGCGGGGTACACAGATACGCAGTATTTT. Protein: CSVKTLRVAGYTDTQYF. The V and J genes are TRBV29-1 and TRBJ2-3; 8 bases map to TRBD2. The CDR3 is made up of 17 amino acids. The V and J ends lost 6 bases and 2 bases, in that order; junction bases with no gene match: 16. The germline CDR1 and CDR2 sequences are SQVTM and ANQGSEA.

This clone has a single count. The chain employs TRBV7-9 and TRBJ2-5, with D uncertain. Germline CDR1 is SEHNR and CDR2 is FQNEAQ (reference sequence). Trimming took off 3 bases at V and 2 bases at J, with 7 bases between the two ends. This CDR3 is 13 amino acids long. CDR3 bases: TGTGCCAGCAGCTTCCCCCCTCAAGAGACCCAGTACTTC. As protein: CASSFPPQETQYF.

The genes are TRBV9 and TRBJ1-1, with 7 nucleotides matching TRBD1. Germline CDR1 SGDLS, CDR2 YYNGEE. Trimming at V came to 3 bases and at J to 6 bases, leaving 8 bases not matched to a gene. The CDR3 has 14 residues. The chain's CDR3 is CASSARRDRAEAFF. As DNA, the CDR3 is TGTGCCAGCAGCGCTCGAAGAGACAGGGCTGAAGCTTTCTTT.

This chain uses TRBV5-4 with TRBJ2-7, with TRBD2 matching 13 bases. CDR1 and CDR2 (germline): SGHNT, YYREEE (reference sequence). V was clipped by 3 bases and J by 5 bases; unmatched bases: 5. CDR3 length: 15 residues. The chain's CDR3 is CASSSGLAGMNEQYF. The CDR3 region has the DNA TGTGCCAGCAGCTCGGGACTAGCGGGAATGAACGAGCAGTACTTC. The full variable domain, completed using reference TRBV5-4 and TRBJ2-7, is ETGVTQSPTHLIKTRGQQVTLRCSSQSGHNTVSWYQQALGQGPQFIFQYYREEENGRGNFPPRFSGLQFPNYSSELNVNALELDDSALYLCASSSGLAGMNEQYFGPGTRLTVT.

The rearrangement joins TRBV7-9 to TRBJ2-7, with TRBD2 identical over 12 bases. The V segment lost 5 bases and the J segment 2 bases; nucleotides outside the gene matches: 4. Germline V gives CDR1 SEHNR, CDR2 FQNEAQ (reference sequence). CDR3 size: 15 residues. CDR3 region: CASSPPSGRAYEQYF. The CDR3 nucleotides are TGTGCCAGCAGCCCCCCTAGCGGGAGGGCCTACGAGCAGTACTTC.

Remarks on this clone: The same CDR3 also results from other DNA sequences found in this sample. The rearrangement uses TRBV6-5 and TRBJ1-6, with D uncertain. CDR3 length: 13 amino acids. Trimming removed 4 bases from V and 7 bases from J, with 8 bases in between. CDR1 is MNHEY and CDR2 is SVGAGI in the germline V gene. CDR3 amino acids: CASSSRVNSPLHF. For the CDR3, the DNA is TGTGCCAGCAGTTCACGCGTAAATTCACCCCTCCACTTT.

This clone was found a few times. V usage is TRBV5-1 and J usage is TRBJ2-7; no definite D call. The germline V gene encodes CDR1 SGHRS and CDR2 YFSETQ. The V end was cut by 2 bases, the J end by 9 bases, with 15 bases between. The CDR3 totals 13 residues. CDR3 in amino acids: CASSLGLQTTQYF. CDR3 in DNA: TGCGCCAGCAGCTTAGGTCTGCAGACAACGCAGTACTTC.

This chain connects TRBV10-3 to TRBJ1-1; maybe TRBD1 (5 bases). The CDR3 consists of 12 residues. CDR1 is ENHRY and CDR2 is SYGVKD in the germline V gene. V was cut by 7 bases and J by 4 bases, with 10 bases left in between. This CDR3 reads CAIMGGGTEAFF. The CDR3 nucleotides are TGTGCCATCATGGGGGGGGGCACTGAAGCTTTCTTT.

V and J are TRBV9 and TRBJ2-6; tentatively, D is TRBD2 (6 bases). The CDR3 runs 16 residues. The germline gives CDR1 SGDLS, CDR2 YYNGEE. V dropped 3 bases and J dropped 2 bases, with 12 bases sitting between them. CDR3 coding DNA: TGTGCCAGCAGCGAACTAGGGACTCCTGGGGCCAACGTCCTGACTTTC. Translating gives CASSELGTPGANVLTF.

As for this clone: One end of the junction does not line up with germline, which may come from a read error. The chain recombines TRBV7-9 with TRBJ2-3; 9 bases fit TRBD2. The CDR3 is made up of 12 amino acids. CDR1 SEHNR and CDR2 FQNEAQ come from the germline V gene (reference sequence). Here the CDR3 DNA reads TGTGCCAGCAGCTCGACTAGCGGCCCCCTCGTTTTT. Translating it yields CASSSTSGPLVF.

The gene calls are TRBV6-5 and TRBJ1-6, with a tentative D call TRBD1 (5 bases). The germline CDR1 and CDR2 sequences are MNHEY and SVGAGI. Trimming removed 5 bases at V and 5 bases at J, with 13 bases between. The CDR3 extends over 15 amino acids. CDR3 DNA sequence: TGTGCCAGCAGTCTGGCGGGGCCACATAATTCACCCCTCCACTTT. Amino acid sequence: CASSLAGPHNSPLHF.

The genes are TRBV18 and TRBJ1-1; D gene ambiguous. Trimming removed 2 bases at V and 7 bases at J, with 8 bases between. CDR3 length: 12 residues. The germline CDR1 and CDR2 sequences are KGHSH and LQKENI. The CDR3 coding sequence is TGTGCCAGCTCACCAAACCTATTTGAAGCTTTCTTT. Protein: CASSPNLFEAFF.

The chain has TRBV15 and TRBJ1-1, with D perhaps TRBD1 (5 bases). V was cut by 8 bases and J by 3 bases, with 19 bases left in between. The CDR3 extends over 15 amino acids. The germline gives CDR1 LNHNV, CDR2 YYDKDF (reference sequence). This CDR3 reads CATRDRQGGYTEAFF. The CDR3 DNA is TGTGCCACCCGAGATCGCCAGGGAGGTTACACTGAAGCTTTCTTT.

The chain recombines TRBV7-9 with TRBJ2-2, with TRBD2 as a possible D gene (5 bases). CDR1 and CDR2 (germline): SEHNR, FQNEAQ (reference sequence). This CDR3 region has 12 residues. The CDR3 is CVGGANTGELFF. CDR3 nucleotide sequence: TGTGTAGGAGGCGCTAACACCGGGGAGCTGTTTTTT. The complete variable domain, with remaining parts taken from reference TRBV7-9 and TRBJ2-2, reads DTGVSQNPRHKITKRGQNVTFRCDPISEHNRLYWYRQTLGQGPEFLTYFQNEAQLEKSRLLSDRFSAERPKGSFSTLEIQRTEQGDSAMYLCVGGANTGELFFGEGSRLTVL.

There are many counts of this clone. V and J are TRBV27 and TRBJ1-4; possibly TRBD1 for D (6 bases). V lost 5 bases and J lost 4, with 11 bases in between. Germline-derived CDR1 and CDR2 are MNHEY and SMNVEV (reference sequence). This CDR3 contains 14 residues. The CDR3 region has the DNA TGTGCCAGCAGTCAACAGGGTTATAATGAAAAACTGTTTTTT. The encoded protein is CASSQQGYNEKLFF. Variable domain in full (rest from reference TRBV27 and TRBJ1-4): EAQVTQNPRYLITVTGKKLTVTCSQNMNHEYMSWYRQDPGLGLRQIYYSMNVEVTDKGDVPEGYKVSRKEKRNFPLILESPSPNQTSLYFCASSQQGYNEKLFFGSGTQLSVL.